A selection of T cell receptor beta chains follows, all from one sample in a study of T-cell reconstitution after alpha-beta-depleted transplantation in children. TCRdb ran MiXCR on the PCR reads and lists one entry per CDR3 protein. The sample yields roughly 500,000 distinct CDR3 sequences, 12% seen once. The specimen comprised PBMCs from the stem cell graft donor, sampled from the stem cell graft. The receptors were sampled from a human donor who donated a stem cell graft to a child with combined immunodeficiency. Each CDR3 is given with its conserved first and last residue. D genes are given only for firm matches. Not every row has a clone size; where given, it reads once, few, many or a size class.

CDR3nt,CDR3aa,j_gene,d_gene,v_gene,abundance
TGTGCCAGCAGCCAAGATAGGGCGGCTTTGGATACGCAGTATTTT,CASSQDRAALDTQYF,TRBJ2-3,.,TRBV3-1,.
TGCGCCAGCAGATATACGGACAGTAACAATGAGCAGTTCTTC,CASRYTDSNNEQFF,TRBJ2-1,.,TRBV5-1,.
TGCGCCAGCAGCCAAGATGCAGGAACGATTGGCTACACCTTC,CASSQDAGTIGYTF,TRBJ1-2,.,TRBV4-3,few
TGTGCCAGCAGCTTAGCGTCCGGTCGGCCCAGCTCCTACAATGAGCAGTTCTTC,CASSLASGRPSSYNEQFF,TRBJ2-1,.,TRBV7-2,few
TGTGCCAGCAGCCTATCCGGGACAGGGGACCATGGCTACACCTTC,CASSLSGTGDHGYTF,TRBJ1-2,TRBD1,TRBV12-3/TRBV12-4,few
TGTGCCAGCAGCTTAGAATCAGGGGGCACTGAAGCTTTCTTT,CASSLESGGTEAFF,TRBJ1-1,TRBD1,TRBV11-1,.
TGTGCCAGTAGTCTAGTTACGAACACTGAAGCTTTCTTT,CASSLVTNTEAFF,TRBJ1-1,.,TRBV19,.
TGTGCCAGCAGCTTAATGGCCGGGGAGCTGTTTTTT,CASSLMAGELFF,TRBJ2-2,.,TRBV5-6,many
TGTGCCAGCAGCTTGGCGTGGACAGGGAGAGGCTACACCTTC,CASSLAWTGRGYTF,TRBJ1-2,TRBD1,TRBV7-2,many
TGTGCCAGCAGGTTAGCGGGAGCCACAGATACGCAGTATTTT,CASRLAGATDTQYF,TRBJ2-3,TRBD2,TRBV12-3/TRBV12-4,many
TGTGCCAGCAGTTTAACAGGGCGGACCCAGTACTTC,CASSLTGRTQYF,TRBJ2-5,.,TRBV12-3/TRBV12-4,many
TGCAGTGCTAGAGTGGGGAACACCGGGGAGCTGTTTTTT,CSARVGNTGELFF,TRBJ2-2,.,TRBV20-1,many
TGCAGCGTTGAACTGGGACTAGCGCCTAGCACAGATACGCAGTATTTT,CSVELGLAPSTDTQYF,TRBJ2-3,TRBD2,TRBV29-1,.
TGTGCCAGCAGCCAAAGGCCCAGCGGGAGACGCGTTGAGCAGTTCTTC,CASSQRPSGRRVEQFF,TRBJ2-1,TRBD2,TRBV14,many
TGTGCCAGCAGTTACCCTGACCCGGGGAGGTACAATGAGCAGTTCTTC,CASSYPDPGRYNEQFF,TRBJ2-1,.,TRBV6-2/TRBV6-3,few
TGCAGCGTCACCCGGGGGGCAAGGAACACCGGGGAGCTGTTTTTT,CSVTRGARNTGELFF,TRBJ2-2,.,TRBV29-1,.
TGTGCCAGCAGCCCTCAGGGAGGGGGCATCGGGGAGCTGTTTTTT,CASSPQGGGIGELFF,TRBJ2-2,.,TRBV12-3/TRBV12-4,many
TGTGCCAGCAGCGTCGGTGGCAGGGACAATGAGCAGTTCTTC,CASSVGGRDNEQFF,TRBJ2-1,.,TRBV9,.
TGTGCCAGCAGTTTCAGAGGCTCAGGACAGTACTTC,CASSFRGSGQYF,TRBJ2-4,.,TRBV6-2/TRBV6-3,many
TGTGCCAGCAGTTACTCCCGGGACAGGGCCGCCGACGTCTACGAGCAGTACTTC,CASSYSRDRAADVYEQYF,TRBJ2-7,TRBD1,TRBV6-2/TRBV6-3,few
TGTGCCAGCAGTTACTCGAAGGTCGGGACAGGGATCTACAATGAGCAGTTCTTC,CASSYSKVGTGIYNEQFF,TRBJ2-1,TRBD1,TRBV6-5,few
TGCGCCAGCAGCTTAACCGGGACTAGCGGGAGCCTTGAGCAGTTCTTC,CASSLTGTSGSLEQFF,TRBJ2-1,TRBD2,TRBV5-1,.
TGTGCCTGGAGGGGCCCCCGGACAGGCGGAGATACGCAGTATTTT,CAWRGPRTGGDTQYF,TRBJ2-3,TRBD1,TRBV30,many
TGTGCCATCAGTTACAATACAGGGGGCCCGTACAATGAGCAGTTCTTC,CAISYNTGGPYNEQFF,TRBJ2-1,TRBD1,TRBV10-3,.
TGTGCCAGCTGCCTTCGGACTAGCGGGGTCTACAATGAGCAGTTCTTC,CASCLRTSGVYNEQFF,TRBJ2-1,TRBD2,TRBV7-8,.
TGTGCCAGCAGCGTGGGCAGAAGGGACGAGCAGTACTTC,CASSVGRRDEQYF,TRBJ2-7,.,TRBV9,many
TGTGCCAGCAGTTTCACGACAGGGGGCACTGAAGCTTTCTTT,CASSFTTGGTEAFF,TRBJ1-1,TRBD1,TRBV6-6,many
TGCAGCGTTGAAGATCACGGGAACACTGAAGCTTTCTTT,CSVEDHGNTEAFF,TRBJ1-1,.,TRBV29-1,.
TGTGCCAGCAGCTTAGTCCCGACAGGAAGAATTGGGGAGACCCAGTACTTC,CASSLVPTGRIGETQYF,TRBJ2-5,.,TRBV7-6,.
TGTGCCAGCAGTTTTGACAGGGAATCGGAGACCCAGTACTTC,CASSFDRESETQYF,TRBJ2-5,TRBD1,TRBV28,many
TGCGCCAGCAGCCAAGGGGCCTGGGGCAGTGGGGGCAATCAGCCCCAGCATTTT,CASSQGAWGSGGNQPQHF,TRBJ1-5,.,TRBV4-3,few
TGTGCCAGCAGCTTAGTGCCTCATCTGACCAACGGGGGCACCGGGGAGCTGTTTTTT,CASSLVPHLTNGGTGELFF,TRBJ2-2,.,TRBV7-2,many
TGCGCCAGCAGCCAAGAAAAGGTGGCGGGGCAGCCCCAGCATTTT,CASSQEKVAGQPQHF,TRBJ1-5,.,TRBV4-1,many
TGTGCCACCAGTGGGGGGTCTCCAGGCAGGGTAGATGAGCAGTTCTTC,CATSGGSPGRVDEQFF,TRBJ2-1,.,TRBV24-1,many
TGTGCCAGCAGTTTAGCGGGGGGGACAGACTATGGCTACACCTTC,CASSLAGGTDYGYTF,TRBJ1-2,TRBD1,TRBV12-3/TRBV12-4,few
TGCAGCGTTGAGGGAAGAGGGCAAAAGGGGACTGAAGCTTTCTTT,CSVEGRGQKGTEAFF,TRBJ1-1,.,TRBV29-1,few
TGTGCCAGCAGCTTAAACGGGCTCCTTGGGGGCGAGCAGTACTTC,CASSLNGLLGGEQYF,TRBJ2-7,.,TRBV7-2,few
TGCGCCAGCGGGTCAGCGGGAGGACCCTACAATGAGCAGTTCTTC,CASGSAGGPYNEQFF,TRBJ2-1,TRBD2,TRBV5-1,.
TGTGCCAGCGGCTTCGACAGGGCCCGTGAAAAACTGTTTTTT,CASGFDRAREKLFF,TRBJ1-4,TRBD1,TRBV3-1,few
TGTGCCAGCAGTGAACTGACGGACGAGCAGTACTTC,CASSELTDEQYF,TRBJ2-7,.,TRBV6-1,few
TGTGCCAGCACCTTGGACCCGACCTACGAGCAGTACTTC,CASTLDPTYEQYF,TRBJ2-7,.,TRBV27,.
TGTGCCAGCAGCTTAAGCCCTAAGTTGAACCAGTACTTC,CASSLSPKLNQYF,TRBJ2-5,.,TRBV7-2,many
TGCGCCAGCAGCCAAGGAACGGGAGAGGTAGAGACCCAGTACTTC,CASSQGTGEVETQYF,TRBJ2-5,.,TRBV4-1,many